Listed below are T cell receptor beta chains from one sample, sequenced in a study of blood T cell repertoires in COVID-19. Produced via immunoSEQ multiplex PCR; TCRdb's table is partial and in-frame only. The sample includes 100,000 to 120,000 clones, 60% to 80% seen only once; the top ten take 16%. Sequenced sample: peripheral blood. The receptor set was obtained from a woman of 80 years or more with active or convalescent COVID-19. The CDR3 runs from the conserved cysteine through the conserved F or W. D genes are given only for firm matches. Size values are once, few and many counts, or a class for expanded clones, and some rows have none.

>TRBV4-3|few|13|NA|TRBJ2-1
CASSQEPENEQFF
TGCGCCAGCAGCCAAGAGCCGGAGAATGAGCAGTTCTTC
>TRBV18|NA|14|TRBD1|TRBJ1-5
CASSPTGGNQPQHF
TGTGCCAGCTCACCGACAGGGGGCAATCAGCCCCAGCATTTT
>TRBV20-1|NA|14|NA|TRBJ2-1
CSASPRVSRNEQFF
TGCAGTGCTAGTCCGCGGGTATCTAGGAATGAGCAGTTCTTC
>TRBV20-1|NA|11|NA|TRBJ2-1
CSASRVREQFF
TGCAGTGCTAGCCGAGTACGTGAGCAGTTCTTC
>TRBV4-1|few|16|NA|TRBJ2-7
CASSQQYRIGTYEQYF
TGCGCCAGCAGCCAGCAATACAGGATTGGTACCTACGAGCAGTACTTC
>TRBV7-3|once|13|NA|TRBJ1-1
CASSQDRNTEAFF
TGTGCCAGCAGCCAAGACAGGAACACTGAAGCTTTCTTT
>TRBV7-7|NA|16|TRBD2|TRBJ2-5
CASSLGLAGPQETQYF
TGTGCTAGCAGCCTGGGACTAGCGGGACCACAAGAGACCCAGTACTTC
>TRBV10-3|NA|16|TRBD2|TRBJ2-7
CAISLDSSGSSYEQYF
TGTGCCATCAGCCTGGACTCTAGCGGGAGCTCCTACGAGCAGTACTTC
>TRBV19|NA|16|TRBD2|TRBJ2-1
CASSIVPAGTYNEQFF
TGTGCCAGTAGTATAGTGCCAGCGGGAACCTACAATGAGCAGTTCTTC
>TRBV18|NA|17|NA|TRBJ1-1
CASSPPGRGGQNTEAFF
TGTGCCAGCTCACCACCGGGCAGGGGCGGTCAGAACACTGAAGCTTTCTTT
>TRBV19|NA|19|NA|TRBJ1-4
CASSIAAWEDYPGDEKLFF
TGTGCCAGTAGTATAGCCGCATGGGAGGATTACCCGGGTGATGAAAAACTGTTTTTT
>TRBV2|NA|14|NA|TRBJ2-7
CASSEGYQGYEQYF
TGTGCCAGCAGTGAAGGCTACCAGGGGTACGAGCAGTACTTC
>TRBV7-8|NA|13|NA|TRBJ2-1
CASSLGLLTEQFF
TGTGCCAGCAGCCTAGGGCTACTAACTGAGCAGTTCTTC
>TRBV11-2|NA|16|TRBD1|TRBJ2-2
CASSNPGQGAAGELFF
TGTGCCAGCAGCAATCCGGGACAGGGGGCCGCCGGGGAGCTGTTTTTT
>TRBV7-2|NA|14|NA|TRBJ1-5
CASSLGGSYQPQHF
TGTGCCAGCAGCTTAGGGGGCAGTTATCAGCCCCAGCATTTT
>TRBV12-5|few|13|NA|TRBJ2-1
CASGLEGYNEQFF
TGTGCTAGTGGTTTGGAGGGGTACAATGAGCAGTTCTTC
>TRBV4-1|NA|16|NA|TRBJ1-5
CASSPAGRGKNQPQHF
TGCGCCAGCAGCCCCGCTGGTAGGGGGAAAAATCAGCCCCAGCATTTT
>TRBV5-1|NA|16|NA|TRBJ2-5
CASSRTASGNQETQYF
TGCGCCAGCAGCCGGACCGCCAGCGGAAACCAAGAGACCCAGTACTTC
>TRBV25-1|once|14|TRBD1|TRBJ1-2
CASSGLLRGEQKTF
TGTGCCAGCAGTGGACTCCTCAGGGGGGAACAAAAAACCTTC